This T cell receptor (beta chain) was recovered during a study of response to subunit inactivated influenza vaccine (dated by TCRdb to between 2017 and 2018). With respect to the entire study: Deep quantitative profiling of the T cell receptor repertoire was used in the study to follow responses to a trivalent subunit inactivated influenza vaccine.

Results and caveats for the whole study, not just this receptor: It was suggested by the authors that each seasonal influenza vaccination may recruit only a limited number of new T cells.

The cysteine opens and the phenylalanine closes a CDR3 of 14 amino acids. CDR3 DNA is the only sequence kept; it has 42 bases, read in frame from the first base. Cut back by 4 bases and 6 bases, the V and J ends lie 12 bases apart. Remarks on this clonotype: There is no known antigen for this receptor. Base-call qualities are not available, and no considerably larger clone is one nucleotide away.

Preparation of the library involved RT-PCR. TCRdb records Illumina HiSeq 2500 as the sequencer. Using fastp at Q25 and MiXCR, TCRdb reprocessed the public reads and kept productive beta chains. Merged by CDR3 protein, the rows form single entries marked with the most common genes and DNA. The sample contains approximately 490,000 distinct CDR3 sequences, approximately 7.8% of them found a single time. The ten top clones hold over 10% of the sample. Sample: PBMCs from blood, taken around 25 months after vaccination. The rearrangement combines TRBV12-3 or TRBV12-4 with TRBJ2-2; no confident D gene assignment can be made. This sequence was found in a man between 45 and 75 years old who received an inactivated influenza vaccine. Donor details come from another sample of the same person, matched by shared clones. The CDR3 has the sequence CASSSGSNSGELFF. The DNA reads TGTGCCAGCAGTTCAGGAAGTAACTCCGGGGAGCTGTTTTTT.